This entry is about one T cell receptor (beta chain). What this receptor recognizes is not known. No per-base quality is available; no much larger clone lies one base away. TCRdb shows the sequencer as Illumina NovaSeq 6000. TCRalpha and TCRbeta cDNA libraries were built by 5'RACE with constant-segment primers, adding sample barcodes and unique molecular identifiers. RNA was extracted from every sample with Trizol reagent. Library amplification was performed in two PCR steps, and a second sample barcode and Illumina TruSeq adapters were introduced in the second step. The libraries were sequenced on an Illumina NovaSeq using 2 x 150 bp paired-end reads. In the paper's pipeline: Reads were demultiplexed and collapsed into UMI-guided consensus sequences with migec v1.2.7. With mixcr v2.1.11, UMI consensuses were aligned to TRA and TRB V and J templates and assembled into clonotypes. A clonotype was counted as expanded or contracted only if both edgeR and NoisET called the change significant, with noise models trained on biological replicates. edgeR calls used a false discovery rate-adjusted p below 0.01 and a log2 fold-change threshold of 1. As an exploratory analysis of dynamics, max-normalized trajectories of the 1000 most abundant clonotypes were examined with PCA combined with hierarchical clustering. Each responding clone was given a CD4 or CD8 phenotype based on the CD4+ and CD8+ repertoires, which had been sequenced separately. TCRdb's own reprocessing of the public reads used fastp at Q25 and MiXCR and kept productive beta chains. All rows with the same CDR3 protein become a single entry with the most common DNA and genes. TCRdb, rather than the study authors, made the V and J calls. The sample yields some 49,000 distinct CDR3 sequences; 27% were counted once. The ten largest clonotypes hold about 41% of the sample.

This sample is part of a study of T-cell memory formation after mild COVID-19 (dated by TCRdb to the early 2020s). For the wider study: TCR sequence clusters from the two donors were largely donor specific. Two young, previously healthy adult volunteers, one female and one male, were included in the cohort. T-cell clones expanding and contracting after mild COVID-19 in two donors were tracked by longitudinal TCRalpha and TCRbeta repertoire sequencing. General study outcomes and caveats: Whether the second-wave clones peaking on day 37 were SARS-CoV-2 specific was not confirmed. Some responding clones were detected in pre-infection memory, suggesting pre-existing cross-reactive memory T cells joined the SARS-CoV-2 response. The study included only a couple of mild cases, and larger cohorts that include severe cases with pre-infection samples were judged to be necessary. Clones that contracted from day 15 to 85 showed balanced CD4/CD8 phenotypes, whereas a second wave of clones that expanded from day 15 to 37 leaned towards CD4+. Contracting CD4+ clones were found mainly in CM and EM memory subsets, while CD8+ clones were enriched in EMRA.

The cysteine opens and the phenylalanine closes a CDR3 of 18 amino acids. CDR3 DNA only is kept here, 54 bases in frame from base 1. Ends trimmed: V by 4 bases, J by 8 bases; bases unmatched to a gene: 20. The germline V gene (reference sequence) specifies MNHEY as CDR1 and SMNVEV as CDR2. Ficoll-Paque density gradient centrifugation was the method used to isolate PBMCs. The chain was built from TRBV27 and TRBJ2-1, with TRBD1 identical over 7 junction bases. The receptor was derived from a man aged 18 to 29 who had mild COVID-19 (a few samples of this study predate the infection). The sample titles of this study are shuffled in the database, so cell type and time point are left out; the donor was told from shared clones. Sequenced: PBMCs or a T cell subset sorted from them (not recorded which). The nucleotides read TGTGCCAGCAGTTCCTACAACCTTACAGGGGCTCGCCTGGATGAGCAGTTCTTC. Translated, this is CASSSYNLTGARLDEQFF.